Below, 26 T cell receptor beta chains from the same sample are listed, as sequenced in a study of beta chain features in type 1 diabetes. Investigators reverse transcribed all isolated RNA, so they sequenced expressed TCRB transcripts. Sequencing used immunoSEQ multiplex PCR; TCRdb keeps in-frame clones, though not all of them. Of 300,000 to 400,000 clones listed, around 10% were seen once; the top ten hold 0.015% to 0.02%. What was sequenced was naive CD4+ T cells from blood. The source is a young woman in good health.

V and J are TRBV28 and TRBJ2-3; tentative D call: TRBD2 (5 bases). The CDR3 runs 15 residues. Germline CDR1 reads MDHEN; CDR2 reads SYDVKM. V was clipped by 7 bases and J by 8 bases, with 22 bases between them. CDR3 sequence (DNA): TGTGCCAGCACCTCGGGAACTAGGATTTCGGGTACGCAGTATTTT. It encodes CASTSGTRISGTQYF.

The J gene is TRBJ2-1, the V gene TRBV5-1, with 10 bases fitting TRBD1. The CDR3 runs to 16 residues. The germline V gene has CDR1 SGHRS and CDR2 YFSETQ. J was trimmed by 2 bases and V by 0 bases; bases with no gene match: 2. For the CDR3, the DNA is TGCGCCAGCAGCTTGGCCGGGACAGGGGCCTACAATGAGCAGTTCTTC. Translated: CASSLAGTGAYNEQFF.

This clone was recorded a few times. The V gene is TRBV14, the J gene TRBJ2-3, with 12 bases aligning to TRBD2. Looked up from germline, CDR1 is SGHDN and CDR2 is FVKESK. The V gene end was trimmed by 4 bases and the J gene end by 3 bases; junction bases not matched to a gene: 8. This CDR3 region has 17 residues. CDR3 region: CASSLRLAGDGTDTQYF. For the CDR3, the DNA is TGTGCCAGCAGCCTCAGACTAGCGGGAGATGGAACAGATACGCAGTATTTT.

The V and J genes are TRBV29-1 and TRBJ1-3, with 8 bases fitting TRBD1. Per germline, CDR1 SQVTM and CDR2 ANQGSEA. J was trimmed by 5 bases and V by 4 bases; bases with no gene match: 1. CDR3 length: 12 amino acids. The chain's CDR3 is CSVAGGRNTIYF. The DNA of the CDR3 is TGCAGCGTTGCAGGGGGCAGAAACACCATATATTTT.

The chain couples TRBV7-2 to TRBJ1-1, with D uncertain. Germline V gives CDR1 SGHTA, CDR2 FQGNSA. The CDR3 runs 15 residues. V lost 1 base and J lost 5, with 14 bases in between. The CDR3 DNA sequence: TGTGCCAGCAGCTTAGAAAACAGTTTAAGGACTGAAGCTTTCTTT. Its protein is CASSLENSLRTEAFF.

The chain uses TRBV7-2 and TRBJ2-7; tentatively, D is TRBD1 (6 bases). V shed 0 bases and J shed 3 bases, with 9 bases lying between them. CDR3 length: 14 amino acids. Germline V gene data show CDR1 as SGHTA and CDR2 as FQGNSA. This CDR3 is CASSLAGTNYEQYF. CDR3 bases: TGTGCCAGCAGCTTAGCCGGGACAAACTACGAGCAGTACTTC.

This clone was seen a handful of times. The V call is TRBV30, the J call TRBJ2-3; possible D gene TRBD2, 6 bases. Germline CDR1 reads GTSNPN; CDR2 reads SVGIG (reference sequence). This CDR3 comprises 13 residues. Trimming took 8 bases from V and 3 from J, leaving 15 bases between them. The CDR3 bases are TGTGCCGGGGACGGGAGAGGGACAGATACGCAGTATTTT. Amino acids: CAGDGRGTDTQYF. Based on the CDR3 plus reference TRBV30 and TRBJ2-3, the full variable domain is SQTIHQWPATLVQPVGSPLSLECTVEGTSNPNLYWYRQAAGRGLQLLFYSVGIGQISSEVPQNLSASRPQDRQFILSSKKLLLSDSGFYLCAGDGRGTDTQYFGPGTRLTVL.

The chain recombines TRBV29-1 with TRBJ2-2, with D possibly being TRBD1 (6 bases). The ends were cut back, 7 bases at V and 2 bases at J, with 14 bases in the middle. The CDR3 loop spans 14 amino acids. Germline V lookup: CDR1 SQVTM, CDR2 ANQGSEA. The CDR3 DNA is TGCAGCGCAAAAAGGACAGCTAACACCGGGGAGCTGTTTTTT. This codes for CSAKRTANTGELFF.

CDR3 coding DNA: TGCGCCAGCAGCCCAAACGCAGGGGGAGTGGGATCTTTGGGGCCCCAGCATTTT. Its translation is CASSPNAGGVGSLGPQHF. The chain uses TRBV4-3 and TRBJ1-5; 7 nucleotides agree with TRBD1. The germline CDR1 and CDR2 sequences are LGHNA and YSLEER. CDR3 size: 18 residues. Trimming took 4 bases from V and 9 from J; bases not matched to a gene: 21.

The rearrangement links TRBV28 to TRBJ2-7; 7 bases are a match to TRBD1. Trimming took 6 bases from V and 4 from J; bases not matched to a gene: 12. The CDR3 has 15 amino acids. The germline V gene encodes CDR1 MDHEN and CDR2 SYDVKM. CDR3 sequence: CASRGMGQSGYEQYF. The CDR3 region has the DNA TGTGCCAGCAGGGGAATGGGACAGTCTGGGTACGAGCAGTACTTC. The full variable domain, completed using reference TRBV28 and TRBJ2-7, is DVKVTQSSRYLVKRTGEKVFLECVQDMDHENMFWYRQDPGLGLRLIYFSYDVKMKEKGDIPEGYSVSREKKERFSLILESASTNQTSMYLCASRGMGQSGYEQYFGPGTRLTVT.

The chain employs TRBV9 and TRBJ1-4; TRBD1 aligns across 7 bases. The CDR3 is 15 amino acids. Losses at the gene ends were 0 bases for V and 3 bases for J; bases not matched to a gene: 2. Germline V gene data show CDR1 as SGDLS and CDR2 as YYNGEE. CDR3 loop: CASSVEGQPNEKLFF. The CDR3 region has the DNA TGTGCCAGCAGCGTAGAGGGACAGCCTAATGAAAAACTGTTTTTT.

In its sample, this clone was seen a few times. The chain uses TRBV5-1 and TRBJ2-7; no definite D call. Germline V lookup: CDR1 SGHRS, CDR2 YFSETQ. V was cut by 4 bases and J by 5 bases, with 19 bases left in between. CDR3 size: 15 residues. CDR3 sequence reads: CASSPLTVSTDEQYF. The CDR3 DNA follows: TGCGCCAGCAGCCCCCTTACAGTCTCTACGGACGAGCAGTACTTC.

This clone came up once. V usage is TRBV27 and J usage is TRBJ2-2; 9 positions match TRBD2. CDR3 length equals 16 residues. Germline CDR1 and CDR2: MNHEY and SMNVEV (reference sequence). V shed 5 bases and J 0 bases; nucleotides not matched to a gene: 4. As DNA, the CDR3 is TGTGCCAGCAGTCCCTGGACTAGCGCGAACACCGGGGAGCTGTTTTTT. Its translation: CASSPWTSANTGELFF.

A few counts support this clone. The V and J genes are TRBV7-3 and TRBJ2-3; D is perhaps TRBD2 (6 bases). The CDR3 totals 15 residues. Per germline, CDR1 SGHTA and CDR2 FQGTGA. With 5 bases removed from V and 4 bases from J, the gap between germline ends came to 16 bases. In DNA form, the CDR3 reads TGTGCCAGCAGCCCCACGGGGACTCAAGCAGATACGCAGTATTTT. It translates to CASSPTGTQADTQYF. Full variable domain (remainder filled in from reference TRBV7-3 and TRBJ2-3): GAGVSQTPSNKVTEKGKYVELRCDPISGHTALYWYRQSLGQGPEFLIYFQGTGAADDSGLPNDRFFAVRPEGSVSTLKIQRTERGDSAVYLCASSPTGTQADTQYFGPGTRLTVL.

This clone was observed a few times. The CDR3 DNA is TGTGCCAGCAGCCCCTCCAGGGCAAATTATGGCTACACCTTC. Amino acids: CASSPSRANYGYTF. The chain carries TRBV5-4 and TRBJ1-2; perhaps TRBD1 as D (5 bases). V was pared by 4 bases and J by 5 bases, with 15 bases between. Germline V lookup: CDR1 SGHNT, CDR2 YYREEE (reference sequence). This CDR3 region has 14 residues.

This clone turned up a few times. The genes are TRBV28 and TRBJ2-7, with 8 bases identical to TRBD1. Trimming at V came to 5 bases and at J to 9 bases, leaving 12 bases not matched to a gene. The CDR3 consists of 14 residues. CDR1 and CDR2 from the germline V gene are MDHEN and SYDVKM. CDR3 nucleotides: TGTGCCAGCAGTCTCGCAGGGGGCAAGTTCAGGCAGTACTTC. Its protein is CASSLAGGKFRQYF.

The chain uses TRBV18 and TRBJ2-7, with 11 bases lining up with TRBD1. The CDR3 contains 15 residues. J lost 2 bases, V lost 2 bases, and 2 bases had no gene match. CDR1 and CDR2 from the germline V gene are KGHSH and LQKENI. The CDR3 DNA reads TGTGCCAGCTCACCAGGACAGGGGGCTACCTACGAGCAGTACTTC. Protein product: CASSPGQGATYEQYF. Complete variable domain (other parts from reference TRBV18 and TRBJ2-7): NAGVMQNPRHLVRRRGQEARLRCSPMKGHSHVYWYRQLPEEGLKFMVYLQKENIIDESGMPKERFSAEFPKEGPSILRIQQVVRGDSAAYFCASSPGQGATYEQYFGPGTRLTVT.

The chain recombines TRBV11-2 with TRBJ2-1, with no clear D. Germline V lookup: CDR1 SGHAT, CDR2 FQNNGV. This CDR3 has 12 amino acids. V was clipped by 1 base and J by 7 bases, with 5 bases between them. CDR3 in DNA: TGTGCCAGCAGCTTAGCTAGGAATGAGCAGTTCTTC. It is translated as CASSLARNEQFF.

The V and J genes are TRBV6-5 and TRBJ2-1, with 9 bases lining up with TRBD2. The CDR3 is made up of 15 amino acids. V lost 6 bases and J lost 4; bases outside the gene matches: 7. The V gene's germline CDR1 is MNHEY and CDR2 SVGAGI. Here the CDR3 reads CASSPSAGGYNEQFF. The CDR3 nucleotides are TGTGCCAGCAGCCCGTCAGCGGGAGGATACAATGAGCAGTTCTTC.

In its sample, this clone was seen a few times. The chain uses TRBV29-1 and TRBJ2-2; D is perhaps TRBD1 (6 bases). Germline CDR1 and CDR2: SQVTM and ANQGSEA. V lost 5 bases to trimming and J lost 3 bases, with 7 bases between them. The CDR3 has 12 residues. The CDR3 is CSVNRDTGELFF. CDR3 nucleotides: TGCAGCGTTAACAGGGACACCGGGGAGCTGTTTTTT.

This clone has more than one count but fewer than ten. CDR3 residues: CASQTSGRGNEQFF. Written as DNA, the CDR3 is TGTGCCAGCCAAACTAGCGGGAGAGGCAATGAGCAGTTCTTC. The V and J genes are TRBV28 and TRBJ2-1; 11 bases are shared with TRBD2. The CDR3 length is 14 residues. Trimming removed 8 bases from V and 6 bases from J; junction bases left unmatched: 6. The germline V gene has CDR1 MDHEN and CDR2 SYDVKM.

Only a few counts were recorded for this clone. Other DNA sequences of this sample code for an identical CDR3. J is TRBJ2-7 and V is TRBV30; 7 nucleotides agree with TRBD1. The CDR3 contains 12 residues. With 2 bases clipped from V and 4 bases from J, the junction kept 2 bases outside the gene matches. Germline V gives CDR1 GTSNPN, CDR2 SVGIG (reference sequence). The CDR3 nucleotides read TGTGCCTGGAGTCTACAGGGGTACGAGCAGTACTTC. As protein: CAWSLQGYEQYF. Based on the CDR3 plus reference TRBV30 and TRBJ2-7, the full variable domain is SQTIHQWPATLVQPVGSPLSLECTVEGTSNPNLYWYRQAAGRGLQLLFYSVGIGQISSEVPQNLSASRPQDRQFILSSKKLLLSDSGFYLCAWSLQGYEQYFGPGTRLTVT.

The rearrangement joins TRBV18 to TRBJ2-7, with D maybe TRBD1 (6 bases). Germline-derived CDR1 and CDR2 are KGHSH and LQKENI. The germline V and J ends were trimmed by 2 bases and 1 base, with 15 bases remaining between them. This CDR3 is built from 16 residues. Here the CDR3 reads CASSPGPGAPSYEQYF. The DNA of the CDR3 is TGTGCCAGCTCACCAGGTCCAGGGGCCCCGTCCTACGAGCAGTACTTC.

The V call is TRBV30, the J call TRBJ2-2, with 7 bases lining up with TRBD2. Germline V gene sequence: CDR1 GTSNPN, CDR2 SVGIG (reference sequence). This CDR3 spans 14 amino acids. The trim removed 7 bases at V and 5 bases at J, leaving 10 bases unmatched. DNA of the CDR3: TGTGCCTCCCGGGGGGATTTGTGGACCGGGGAGCTGTTTTTT. Translated: CASRGDLWTGELFF.

This clone was seen repeatedly, ten times or more. The chain combines TRBV29-1 with TRBJ2-5; 7 positions match TRBD2. V shed 6 bases and J 7 bases; nucleotides not matched to a gene: 8. The V gene's germline CDR1 is SQVTM and CDR2 ANQGSEA. This CDR3 is built from 12 residues. The CDR3 sequence is CSVELAAGTQYF. The CDR3 DNA is TGCAGCGTAGAGCTAGCGGCCGGGACCCAGTACTTC.

This chain connects TRBV7-2 to TRBJ2-1, with 11 bases lining up with TRBD2. There are 16 residues in the CDR3. CDR1 and CDR2 from the germline V gene are SGHTA and FQGNSA. V shed 8 bases and J 0 bases; nucleotides not matched to a gene: 6. The CDR3 loop reads CASQGLAVSSYNEQFF. CDR3 coding DNA: TGTGCCAGCCAGGGACTAGCGGTGAGCTCCTACAATGAGCAGTTCTTC.